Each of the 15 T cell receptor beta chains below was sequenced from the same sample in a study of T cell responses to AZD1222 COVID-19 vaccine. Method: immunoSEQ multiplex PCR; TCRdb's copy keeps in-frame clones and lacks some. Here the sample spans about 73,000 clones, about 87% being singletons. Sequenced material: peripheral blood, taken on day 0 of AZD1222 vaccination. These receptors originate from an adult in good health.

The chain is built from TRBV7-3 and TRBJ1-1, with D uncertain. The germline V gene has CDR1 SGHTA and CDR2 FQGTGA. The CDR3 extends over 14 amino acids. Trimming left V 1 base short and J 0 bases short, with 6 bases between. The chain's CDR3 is CASSLNSVNTEAFF. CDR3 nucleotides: TGTGCCAGCAGCTTAAACAGCGTGAACACTGAAGCTTTCTTT.

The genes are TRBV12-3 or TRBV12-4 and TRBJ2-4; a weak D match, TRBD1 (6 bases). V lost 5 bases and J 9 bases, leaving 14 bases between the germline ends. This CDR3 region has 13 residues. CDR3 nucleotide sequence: TGTGCCAGCAGTCTACAGGGTTTCAGCATTCAGTACTTC. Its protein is CASSLQGFSIQYF.

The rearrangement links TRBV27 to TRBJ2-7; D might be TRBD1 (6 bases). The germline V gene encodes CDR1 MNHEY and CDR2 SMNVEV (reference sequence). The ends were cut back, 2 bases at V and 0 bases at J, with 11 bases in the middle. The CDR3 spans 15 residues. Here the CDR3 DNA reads TGTGCCAGCAGTTTAACCGGGACAAACTCCTACGAGCAGTACTTC. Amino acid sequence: CASSLTGTNSYEQYF.

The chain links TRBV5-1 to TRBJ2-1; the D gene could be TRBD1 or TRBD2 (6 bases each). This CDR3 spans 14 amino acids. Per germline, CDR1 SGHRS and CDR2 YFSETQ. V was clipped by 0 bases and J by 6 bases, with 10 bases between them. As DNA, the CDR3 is TGCGCCAGCAGCTTGGAGGGGGGATGCAATGAGCAGTTCTTC. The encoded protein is CASSLEGGCNEQFF.

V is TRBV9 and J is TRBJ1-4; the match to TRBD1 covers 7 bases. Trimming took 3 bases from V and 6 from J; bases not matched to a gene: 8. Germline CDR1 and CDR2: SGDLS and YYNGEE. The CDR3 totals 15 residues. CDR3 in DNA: TGTGCCAGCAGCGGCCACGGACAGGCTCATGAAAAACTGTTTTTT. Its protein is CASSGHGQAHEKLFF.

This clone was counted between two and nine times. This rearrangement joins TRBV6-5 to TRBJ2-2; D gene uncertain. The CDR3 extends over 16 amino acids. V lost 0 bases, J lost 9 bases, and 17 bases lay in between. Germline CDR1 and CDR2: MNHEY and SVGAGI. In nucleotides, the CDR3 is TGTGCCAGCAGTTACTCCCCGAACAAGGGTAACAGGGAGCTGTTTTTT. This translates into CASSYSPNKGNRELFF.

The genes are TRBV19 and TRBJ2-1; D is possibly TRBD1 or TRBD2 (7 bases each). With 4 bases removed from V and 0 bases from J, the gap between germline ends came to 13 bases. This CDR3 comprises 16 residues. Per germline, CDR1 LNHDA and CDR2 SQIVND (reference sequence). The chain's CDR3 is CASSTQGGISYNEQFF. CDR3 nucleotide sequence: TGTGCCAGTAGTACTCAGGGGGGGATCTCCTACAATGAGCAGTTCTTC.

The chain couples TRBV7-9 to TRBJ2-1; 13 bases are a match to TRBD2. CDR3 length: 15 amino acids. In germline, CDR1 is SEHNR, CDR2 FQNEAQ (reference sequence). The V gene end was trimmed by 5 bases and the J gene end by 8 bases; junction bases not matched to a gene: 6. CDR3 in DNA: TGTGCCAGCAGCCGACTAGCGGGGGGAGGGTATGAGCAGTTCTTC. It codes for CASSRLAGGGYEQFF.

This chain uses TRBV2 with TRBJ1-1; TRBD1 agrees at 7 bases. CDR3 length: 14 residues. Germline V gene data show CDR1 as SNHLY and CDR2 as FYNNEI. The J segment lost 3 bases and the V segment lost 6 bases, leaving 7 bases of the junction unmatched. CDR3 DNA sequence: TGTGCCAGCAGCACCCAGGGGGGGGACACTGAAGCTTTCTTT. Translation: CASSTQGGDTEAFF.

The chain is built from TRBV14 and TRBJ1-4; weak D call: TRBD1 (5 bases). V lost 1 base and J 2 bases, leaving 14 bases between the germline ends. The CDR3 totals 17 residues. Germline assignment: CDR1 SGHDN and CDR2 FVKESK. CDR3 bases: TGTGCCAGCAGCCAAGTGCCAGGGTGGGGCACTAATGAAAAACTGTTTTTT. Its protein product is CASSQVPGWGTNEKLFF.

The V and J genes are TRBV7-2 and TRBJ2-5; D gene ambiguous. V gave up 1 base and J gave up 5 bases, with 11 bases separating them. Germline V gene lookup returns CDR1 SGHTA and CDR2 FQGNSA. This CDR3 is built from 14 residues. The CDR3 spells CASSLVFGRETQYF. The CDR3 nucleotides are TGTGCCAGCAGCTTAGTATTCGGCAGGGAGACCCAGTACTTC.

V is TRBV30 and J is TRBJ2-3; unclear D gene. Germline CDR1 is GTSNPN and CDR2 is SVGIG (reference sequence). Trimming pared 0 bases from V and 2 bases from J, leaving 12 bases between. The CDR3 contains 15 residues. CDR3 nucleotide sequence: TGTGCCTGGAGTGTAATGGCGGCGCCCACAGATACGCAGTATTTT. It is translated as CAWSVMAAPTDTQYF.

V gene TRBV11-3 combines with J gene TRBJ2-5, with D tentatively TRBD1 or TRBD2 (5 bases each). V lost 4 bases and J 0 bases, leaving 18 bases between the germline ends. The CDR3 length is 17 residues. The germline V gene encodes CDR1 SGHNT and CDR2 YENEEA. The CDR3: CASSSGGRGEDQETQYF. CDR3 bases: TGTGCCAGCAGCTCAGGTGGACGGGGCGAAGACCAAGAGACCCAGTACTTC.

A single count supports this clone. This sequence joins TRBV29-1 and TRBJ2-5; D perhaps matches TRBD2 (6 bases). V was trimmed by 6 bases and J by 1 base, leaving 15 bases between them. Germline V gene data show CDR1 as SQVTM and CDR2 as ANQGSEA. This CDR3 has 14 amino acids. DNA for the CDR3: TGCAGCGTCCCCGGGAGAGGGTTCCAAGAGACCCAGTACTTC. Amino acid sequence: CSVPGRGFQETQYF.

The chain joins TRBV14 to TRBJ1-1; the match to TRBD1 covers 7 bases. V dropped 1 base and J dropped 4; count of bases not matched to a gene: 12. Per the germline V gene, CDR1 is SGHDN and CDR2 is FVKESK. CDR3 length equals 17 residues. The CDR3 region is CASSQVWDSPLSTEAFF. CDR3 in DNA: TGTGCCAGCAGCCAAGTCTGGGACAGCCCCCTGAGCACTGAAGCTTTCTTT.